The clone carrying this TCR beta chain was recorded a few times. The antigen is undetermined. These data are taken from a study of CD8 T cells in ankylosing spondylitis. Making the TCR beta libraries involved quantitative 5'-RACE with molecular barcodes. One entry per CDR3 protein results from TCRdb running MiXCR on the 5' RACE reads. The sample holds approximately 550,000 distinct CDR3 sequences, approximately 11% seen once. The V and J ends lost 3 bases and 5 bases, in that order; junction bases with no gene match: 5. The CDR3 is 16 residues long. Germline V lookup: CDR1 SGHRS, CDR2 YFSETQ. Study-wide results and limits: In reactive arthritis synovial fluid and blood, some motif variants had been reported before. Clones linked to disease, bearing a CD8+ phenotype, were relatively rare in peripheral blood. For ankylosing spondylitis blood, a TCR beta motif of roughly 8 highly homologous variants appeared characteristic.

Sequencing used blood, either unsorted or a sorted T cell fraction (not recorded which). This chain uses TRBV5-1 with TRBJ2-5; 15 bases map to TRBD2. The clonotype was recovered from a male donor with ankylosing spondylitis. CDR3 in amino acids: CASSSGGLAGGETQYF. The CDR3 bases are TGCGCCAGCAGCTCGGGAGGACTAGCGGGAGGGGAGACCCAGTACTTC.